The text below deals with one T cell receptor (beta chain). The sample originates from a study of blood T cell repertoires in COVID-19. The data were produced by immunoSEQ multiplex PCR, yet TCRdb's version contains in-frame clones alone and is incomplete. The table includes about 200,000 clones, 75% to 90% detected once. The study assigned cohorts using participant-reported clinical history. The V gene end was trimmed by 4 bases and the J gene end by 3 bases; junction bases not matched to a gene: 3. The germline V gene has CDR1 SGHDT and CDR2 YYEEEE. The CDR3 has 15 residues. The source of this sequence is a woman aged 35 to 49 with acute COVID-19. Sequenced sample: PBMCs or T cells enriched from blood (not recorded which). The rearrangement uses TRBV5-6 and TRBJ2-6, with 8 bases that match TRBD1. The DNA for the CDR3 is TGTGCCAGCAGCCTCGACAGGGGTGGGGCCAACGTCCTGACTTTC. This codes for CASSLDRGGANVLTF.